The subject of this entry is one T cell receptor (beta chain). Its specificity is unknown. These data are taken from a study of long-term antiretroviral therapy in people with HIV. The wider study: Samples from the earliest time points predate the 2015 immediate-ART recommendation by about a decade.

There was at least one pre-ART PBMC sample for each donor, plus at least two post-ART PBMC samples. Findings of the study overall: ART adherence, viral resistance and therapy changes were not recorded. ART-treated samples gained diversity yet remained below transplant donor controls.

Researchers ran immunoSEQ v3.0 at survey level. The data were produced by immunoSEQ multiplex PCR, yet TCRdb's version contains in-frame clones alone and is incomplete. Of approximately 27,000 clones listed, 75% to 95% were seen once; the top ten hold approximately 4.5%. Germline CDR1 is MNHNS and CDR2 is SASEGT. This CDR3 has 14 residues. V gave up 1 base and J gave up 3 bases, with 6 bases separating them. This sample comprised unsorted PBMCs, obtained 5.2 years after starting antiretroviral therapy. V usage is TRBV6-1 and J usage is TRBJ1-4; D unresolved. This TCR came from a woman between 40 and 50 years old with HIV. CDR3 sequence reads: CASSEGSANEKLFF. CDR3 coding DNA: TGTGCCAGCAGTGAAGGGAGTGCTAATGAAAAACTGTTTTTT.